The 27 T cell receptor beta chains below were found in one sample sequenced in a study of blood T cells in healthy people across ages. For the second PCR, which ran for 7 to 11 cycles, a sample-barcoded 5' primer and a J-beta primer mix were used. From the 5' RACE reads, TCRdb called clonotypes with MiXCR, one entry per CDR3 protein. The sample includes roughly 2 million distinct CDR3 sequences, approximately 50% seen only once; the top ten take more than 2%. The sequenced sample was blood. These receptors originate from a woman in her thirties or forties in good health.

V is TRBV20-1 and J is TRBJ1-1; D not resolved. The germline V gene encodes CDR1 DFQATT and CDR2 SNEGSKA (reference sequence). With 6 bases removed from V and 1 base from J, the gap between germline ends came to 15 bases. CDR3 length: 14 amino acids. CDR3 amino acids: CSALAVHRNTEAFF. The CDR3 DNA follows: TGCAGTGCCTTAGCCGTACATAGGAACACTGAAGCTTTCTTT.

The chain employs TRBV6-1 and TRBJ2-3; the D is unclear. The CDR3 sequence is 12 residues long. The germline V gene has CDR1 MNHNS and CDR2 SASEGT. V shed 4 bases and J shed 4 bases, with 6 bases lying between them. CDR3 nucleotides: TGTGCCAGCAGTGTCCAGGCAGATACGCAGTATTTT. It is translated as CASSVQADTQYF.

This clonotype was seen a few times. The CDR3: CASSQERTGTYYGYTF. For the CDR3, the DNA is TGCGCCAGCAGCCAAGAGCGCACCGGGACCTACTATGGCTACACCTTC. The chain combines TRBV4-1 with TRBJ1-2; possibly TRBD1 for D (5 bases). The CDR3 has 16 amino acids. V dropped 0 bases and J dropped 3 bases, with 14 bases sitting between them. Germline CDR1 MGHRA, CDR2 YSYEKL.

There are a few counts of this clonotype. CDR3 sequence: CASSFGDRAASTDTQYF. DNA of the CDR3: TGTGCCAGCAGTTTCGGGGACAGGGCTGCTAGCACAGATACGCAGTATTTT. The chain carries TRBV27 and TRBJ2-3, with 9 bases lining up with TRBD1. The CDR3 sequence is 17 residues long. Germline V CDR1 and CDR2: MNHEY, SMNVEV (reference sequence). Germline trimming cut 3 bases from V and 0 bases from J; bases unmatched to any gene: 7.

A few counts support this clonotype. The chain carries TRBV4-1 and TRBJ2-2; possibly TRBD1 or TRBD2 for D (5 bases each). V lost 1 base, J lost 2 bases, and 8 bases lay in between. Germline values: CDR1 MGHRA, CDR2 YSYEKL. This CDR3 spans 15 amino acids. CDR3 nucleotides: TGCGCCAGCAGCCAAGCAGGGACCAACACCGGGGAGCTGTTTTTT. As protein: CASSQAGTNTGELFF.

This rearrangement joins TRBV15 to TRBJ2-1; 9 nucleotides agree with TRBD1. Germline V lookup: CDR1 LNHNV, CDR2 YYDKDF (reference sequence). With V trimmed by 5 bases and J by 7 bases, 9 bases remained unmatched. The CDR3 is made up of 15 amino acids. DNA of the CDR3: TGTGCCACCAGCGCCCGGGACAGGGTGATTAATGAGCAGTTCTTC. Translating gives CATSARDRVINEQFF.

This sequence joins TRBV4-3 and TRBJ2-3; D gene uncertain. The CDR3 length is 16 residues. Germline V CDR1 and CDR2: LGHNA, YSLEER. V dropped 0 bases and J dropped 0 bases, with 10 bases sitting between them. The CDR3, as DNA: TGCGCCAGCAGCCAAGACCGCGCGGTGAGCACAGATACGCAGTATTTT. Protein: CASSQDRAVSTDTQYF.

This chain joins TRBV6-6 and TRBJ1-2, with 10 bases aligning to TRBD1. Unmatched junction bases numbered 7, after V lost 2 bases and J lost 1 base. Germline-derived CDR1 and CDR2 are MNHNY and SVGAGI (reference sequence). This CDR3 spans 17 amino acids. The CDR3 nucleotides read TGTGCCAGCAGTTACCCCGGGACAGGGGTTGTTAACTATGGCTACACCTTC. Encoded protein: CASSYPGTGVVNYGYTF.

The chain employs TRBV5-1 and TRBJ1-2, with 10 positions matching TRBD1. CDR3 length: 15 amino acids. V lost 0 bases, J lost 11 bases, and 10 bases stayed unmatched. Germline-derived CDR1 and CDR2 are SGHRS and YFSETQ. DNA for the CDR3: TGCGCCAGCAGCTTGGCTCGGACAGGGGGTACGGCGTACACCTTC. Amino acid sequence: CASSLARTGGTAYTF.

The J gene is TRBJ1-2, the V gene TRBV5-1; D remains ambiguous. Germline CDR1 SGHRS, CDR2 YFSETQ. The V and J ends lost 0 bases and 5 bases respectively, with 17 bases between them. This CDR3 comprises 16 residues. CDR3 in DNA: TGCGCCAGCAGCTTGGACGGCGGGAGGTGGGATTATGGCTACACCTTC. Protein product: CASSLDGGRWDYGYTF.

This clonotype was observed a few times. The chain carries TRBV12-3 or TRBV12-4 and TRBJ2-3; 11 bases are a match to TRBD1. V lost 5 bases to trimming and J lost 4 bases; unmatched junction nucleotides: 5. CDR3 length: 15 residues. In DNA form, the CDR3 reads TGTGCCAGCAGTCGCGGACAGGGGGCGTCAGATACGCAGTATTTT. This encodes CASSRGQGASDTQYF.

This chain joins TRBV19 and TRBJ1-2; no clear D. The germline V gene encodes CDR1 LNHDA and CDR2 SQIVND (reference sequence). V lost 10 bases and J 3 bases, leaving 15 bases between the germline ends. This CDR3 contains 13 residues. The CDR3 sequence: CATASRAHYGYTF. The CDR3 DNA reads TGTGCCACCGCCTCCCGGGCACACTATGGCTACACCTTC.

V gene TRBV7-9 combines with J gene TRBJ2-7; tentatively, D is TRBD1 (6 bases). The V end lost 8 bases, the J end lost 4 bases, and 12 bases lay between the germline ends. Germline V gene sequence: CDR1 SEHNR, CDR2 FQNEAQ (reference sequence). This CDR3 has 12 residues. The CDR3 bases are TGTGCCAGCCAAATACAGGGTTACGAGCAGTACTTC. Its protein product is CASQIQGYEQYF.

This clonotype was counted a few times. The CDR3 coding sequence is TGTGCCAGCAGCCAAGATCACACCAACTCTGGGGCCAACGTCCTGACTTTC. As protein: CASSQDHTNSGANVLTF. V usage is TRBV4-2 and J usage is TRBJ2-6; no clear D. V lost 0 bases, J lost 0 bases, and 9 bases lay in between. The CDR3 is 17 amino acids. Germline V CDR1 and CDR2: LGHNA, YNFKEQ.

The V call is TRBV6-2 or TRBV6-3, the J call TRBJ2-7; possibly TRBD1 for D (6 bases). Trimming cost V 6 bases and J 10 bases, with 19 bases left between them. CDR3 length equals 13 residues. The germline gives CDR1 MNHEY, CDR2 SVGEGT. The CDR3 sequence: CASSKTGKNVQYF. In nucleotides, the CDR3 is TGTGCCAGCAGCAAAACAGGGAAAAACGTTCAGTACTTC.

The rearrangement uses TRBV16 and TRBJ1-2; D unresolved. There are 13 residues in the CDR3. V lost 1 base and J 8 bases, leaving 11 bases between the germline ends. The germline V gene has CDR1 KGHSY and CDR2 FQNENV. CDR3 bases: TGTGCCAGCAGCCAATTAGAGGCCACCGGCTACACCTTC. The encoded protein is CASSQLEATGYTF.

The count of this clonotype is one. V is TRBV10-3 and J is TRBJ1-2; tentative D call: TRBD1 (5 bases). The CDR3 contains 14 residues. Germline-derived CDR1 and CDR2 are ENHRY and SYGVKD. The germline V and J ends were trimmed by 3 bases and 4 bases, with 12 bases remaining between them. CDR3 protein: CAISDGDRTYGYTF. CDR3 nucleotide sequence: TGTGCCATCAGTGACGGGGACCGCACCTATGGCTACACCTTC.

This sequence joins TRBV7-9 and TRBJ1-2; possible D gene TRBD1, 5 bases. V lost 6 bases and J lost 4, with 15 bases in between. Germline-derived CDR1 and CDR2 are SEHNR and FQNEAQ (reference sequence). The CDR3 consists of 14 residues. The chain's CDR3 is CASSPTRQLYGYTF. The CDR3 coding sequence is TGTGCCAGCAGTCCGACGCGACAGCTCTATGGCTACACCTTC.

The genes are TRBV7-3 and TRBJ2-1; 7 bases map to TRBD1. After removal of 5 bases from V and 14 bases from J, the junction contained 9 bases not matched to a gene. There are 12 residues in the CDR3. The germline V gene has CDR1 SGHTA and CDR2 FQGTGA. The CDR3 sequence: CASSHPGTEEFF. CDR3 DNA: TGTGCCAGCAGCCACCCCGGGACAGAAGAGTTCTTC.

This chain uses TRBV2 with TRBJ2-3, with D unclear. The CDR3 is 12 residues long. V was trimmed by 8 bases and J by 0 bases, leaving 6 bases between them. In germline, CDR1 is SNHLY, CDR2 FYNNEI. This CDR3 reads CASLWSTDTQYF. The CDR3 DNA sequence: TGTGCCAGCCTCTGGAGCACAGATACGCAGTATTTT.

This clonotype came up a few times. The rearrangement links TRBV29-1 to TRBJ2-3; possible D gene TRBD1, 5 bases. The V gene lost 7 bases and the J gene lost 8 bases, with 13 bases spanning the gap. Per germline, CDR1 SQVTM and CDR2 ANQGSEA. This CDR3 is 11 amino acids long. CDR3 DNA sequence: TGCAGCGCACAGGACGAGGCTACGCAGTATTTT. It codes for CSAQDEATQYF.

The chain recombines TRBV11-2 with TRBJ2-1; unclear D gene. CDR1 and CDR2 from the germline V gene are SGHAT and FQNNGV. V was cut by 2 bases and J by 10 bases, with 9 bases left in between. This CDR3 is 12 amino acids long. CDR3 in amino acids: CASSLSYFEQFF. The DNA for the CDR3 is TGTGCCAGCAGCTTAAGCTATTTCGAGCAGTTCTTC.

The rearrangement uses TRBV7-9 and TRBJ1-2; 7 bases agree with TRBD1. CDR1 SEHNR and CDR2 FQNEAQ come from the germline V gene (reference sequence). CDR3 size: 18 residues. V lost 0 bases to trimming and J lost 0 bases; unmatched junction nucleotides: 10. CDR3 bases: TGTGCCAGCAGCTTAGCGGGGACAGCCCGAGCAACTAACTATGGCTACACCTTC. Amino acids: CASSLAGTARATNYGYTF.

The V and J genes are TRBV28 and TRBJ2-3; 8 positions match TRBD2. Germline loops: CDR1 MDHEN, CDR2 SYDVKM. The CDR3 has 16 residues. V dropped 6 bases and J dropped 4; count of bases not matched to a gene: 12. CDR3 sequence: CASRLISGGGADTQYF. CDR3 in DNA: TGTGCCAGCAGACTAATCAGCGGGGGTGGCGCAGATACGCAGTATTTT.

Note on this clonotype: An end of the junction differs from the germline gene, which may be a read error. V is TRBV2 and J is TRBJ2-3; D gene uncertain. There are 15 residues in the CDR3. Germline lookup yields CDR1 SNHLY and CDR2 FYNNEI. The CDR3 DNA reads TGTGCCAGACGCTTAGAACTTGGAAGCACGGATACGCAGTATTTT. This gives the protein CARRLELGSTDTQYF.

This chain links TRBV10-3 with TRBJ2-5; weak D call: TRBD2 (5 bases). V lost 2 bases to trimming and J lost 5 bases, with 6 bases between them. The germline V gene encodes CDR1 ENHRY and CDR2 SYGVKD. The CDR3 extends over 12 amino acids. CDR3 in DNA: TGTGCCATCAGTGAGAGGAGGGAGACCCAGTACTTC. Protein sequence: CAISERRETQYF.

The CDR3 reads CASRELAGGSNEQFF. The CDR3 nucleotides are TGTGCCAGCAGGGAACTAGCGGGGGGATCCAATGAGCAGTTCTTC. This chain connects TRBV9 to TRBJ2-1; 12 bases line up with TRBD2. V lost 5 bases and J lost 6; bases outside the gene matches: 6. Germline CDR1 and CDR2: SGDLS and YYNGEE. The CDR3 contains 15 residues. The full variable domain, rest sourced from reference TRBV9 and TRBJ2-1, is DSGVTQTPKHLITATGQRVTLRCSPRSGDLSVYWYQQSLDQGLQFLIQYYNGEERAKGNILERFSAQQFPDLHSELNLSSLELGDSALYFCASRELAGGSNEQFFGPGTRLTVL.